This TCR beta chain appears in the sequencing data of a study of T cell changes during pregnancy in multiple sclerosis. The CDR3 runs to 15 residues. From germline, CDR1 is LNHDA and CDR2 SQIVND (reference sequence). The V end lost 3 bases, the J end lost 2 bases, and 11 bases lay between the germline ends. This clone came up once. Generated by immunoSEQ multiplex PCR, the TCRdb table keeps only in-frame clones and is missing some. This table has about 79,000 clones, 80% to 95% appearing once. The origin of this receptor is a female donor with multiple sclerosis, enrolled in a pregnancy study. Sequencing was performed on CD4+ T cells from peripheral blood mononuclear cells, taken in the second trimester of pregnancy. V gene TRBV19 combines with J gene TRBJ2-1; D is perhaps TRBD2 (5 bases). The CDR3 nucleotides are TGTGCCAGTAGTATGAGCGGCATCACCTACAATGAGCAGTTCTTC. As protein: CASSMSGITYNEQFF.